A selection of T cell receptor beta chains follows, all from one sample in a study of blood T cell repertoires in COVID-19. Assay: immunoSEQ multiplex PCR; the TCRdb copy retains only in-frame clones and omits some. The sample records around 100,000 clones, roughly nine tenths being singletons. The sequenced material came from peripheral blood. These receptor sequences come from a man in his forties or fifties with active COVID-19. CDR3s include the opening cysteine and the closing phenylalanine or tryptophan. The order of the fields is CDR3 protein, CDR3 DNA, CDR3 length, J gene, clone size, V gene, D gene. A D gene is named only where the DNA matches it firmly. Not every row has a clone size; where given, it reads once, few, many or a size class.

CDR3: CASSLGRTGTNEKLFF
DNA: TGTGCCAGCAGCTTAGGACGGACAGGGACTAATGAAAAACTGTTTTTT
length: 16
J: TRBJ1-4
size: .
V: TRBV7-2
D: TRBD1

CDR3: CASTLLLGNQPQHF
DNA: TGTGCCAGCACCCTCCTTCTTGGCAATCAGCCCCAGCATTTT
length: 14
J: TRBJ1-5
size: .
V: TRBV6-5
D: .

CDR3: CASSLDGASQPQHF
DNA: TGTGCCAGCAGCTTAGATGGGGCGAGCCAGCCCCAGCATTTT
length: 14
J: TRBJ1-5
size: .
V: TRBV11-2
D: .

CDR3: CASSGTGLSTGELFF
DNA: TGTGCCAGCAGCGGGACAGGGTTGAGCACCGGGGAGCTGTTTTTT
length: 15
J: TRBJ2-2
size: .
V: TRBV11-2
D: TRBD1

CDR3: CASRQGQIHMNTEAFF
DNA: TGTGCCAGCAGGCAGGGACAGATCCACATGAACACTGAAGCTTTCTTT
length: 16
J: TRBJ1-1
size: .
V: TRBV4-2
D: TRBD1

CDR3: CASQGAPNEKLFF
DNA: TGTGCCAGTCAGGGGGCACCTAATGAAAAACTGTTTTTT
length: 13
J: TRBJ1-4
size: .
V: TRBV25-1
D: TRBD1

CDR3: CASSLWGLRFDYGYTF
DNA: TGTGCCAGCAGCTTATGGGGGCTAAGGTTTGACTATGGCTACACCTTC
length: 16
J: TRBJ1-2
size: .
V: TRBV5-6
D: .

CDR3: CASKKQGDKNIQYF
DNA: TGTGCCAGCAAAAAACAGGGAGACAAAAACATTCAGTACTTC
length: 14
J: TRBJ2-4
size: .
V: TRBV19
D: .

CDR3: CASSPSQAGGQLSDTQYF
DNA: TGTGCCAGCAGCCCGAGTCAGGCGGGGGGGCAGCTGTCAGATACGCAGTATTTT
length: 18
J: TRBJ2-3
size: .
V: TRBV6-4
D: TRBD2

CDR3: CASSQDSLAGYNSPLHF
DNA: TGTGCCAGCAGCCAAGATAGTCTCGCAGGGTATAATTCACCCCTCCACTTT
length: 17
J: TRBJ1-6
size: .
V: TRBV4-2
D: .

CDR3: CASSLGAGGSSYNEQFF
DNA: TGTGCCAGCAGTTTAGGGGCTGGCGGGAGCTCCTACAATGAGCAGTTCTTC
length: 17
J: TRBJ2-1
size: .
V: TRBV27
D: TRBD2

CDR3: CASSYSDSGGLNEQFF
DNA: TGTGCCAGCAGTTACTCAGATAGCGGGGGTTTGAATGAGCAGTTCTTC
length: 16
J: TRBJ2-1
size: .
V: TRBV6-6
D: TRBD2

CDR3: CAVQGLDNYGYTF
DNA: TGTGCCGTACAGGGTTTGGATAACTATGGCTACACCTTC
length: 13
J: TRBJ1-2
size: .
V: TRBV7-8
D: .

CDR3: CSVPAGGIYNEQFF
DNA: TGCAGCGTTCCAGCGGGAGGGATTTACAATGAGCAGTTCTTC
length: 14
J: TRBJ2-1
size: .
V: TRBV29-1
D: TRBD2

CDR3: CASSLRRLNTEAFF
DNA: TGTGCCAGCAGCTTACGGCGGTTGAACACTGAAGCTTTCTTT
length: 14
J: TRBJ1-1
size: .
V: TRBV7-2
D: .

CDR3: CASSARGPPNEKLFF
DNA: TGTGCCAGCAGTGCCAGGGGGCCCCCTAATGAAAAACTGTTTTTT
length: 15
J: TRBJ1-4
size: .
V: TRBV2
D: TRBD1

CDR3: CASSFDRDYGYTF
DNA: TGTGCCAGCAGTTTCGACAGAGACTATGGCTACACCTTC
length: 13
J: TRBJ1-2
size: .
V: TRBV27
D: .

CDR3: CASSLAGRGGAKETQYF
DNA: TGTGCCAGCAGCTTAGCCGGTCGCGGGGGGGCCAAAGAGACCCAGTACTTC
length: 17
J: TRBJ2-5
size: .
V: TRBV7-2
D: TRBD2

CDR3: CASRQAINQPQHF
DNA: TGTGCCAGCCGACAGGCGATAAATCAGCCCCAGCATTTT
length: 13
J: TRBJ1-5
size: once
V: TRBV10-3
D: .

CDR3: CASSYSTQVINSPLHF
DNA: TGTGCCAGCAGTTACTCTACTCAGGTTATTAATTCACCCCTCCACTTT
length: 16
J: TRBJ1-6
size: .
V: TRBV6-5
D: .

CDR3: CASSQDLRLAGGRSYNEQFF
DNA: TGTGCCAGCAGCCAAGATCTCAGACTAGCGGGAGGAAGATCCTACAATGAGCAGTTCTTC
length: 20
J: TRBJ2-1
size: .
V: TRBV14
D: TRBD2

CDR3: CASSLVAAKYNEQFF
DNA: TGCGCCAGCAGCTTGGTGGCGGCTAAATACAATGAGCAGTTCTTC
length: 15
J: TRBJ2-1
size: .
V: TRBV5-1
D: .

CDR3: CASSLAEKQFF
DNA: TGTGCCAGCAGTTTAGCAGAGAAGCAGTTCTTC
length: 11
J: TRBJ2-1
size: .
V: TRBV12-3/TRBV12-4
D: .